These 14 T cell receptor beta chains came from one sample sequenced in a study of T-cell reconstitution after alpha-beta-depleted transplantation in children. Unique molecular identifiers tagged the TCRbeta library. TCRdb used MiXCR to reprocess the PCR reads, holding one entry per CDR3 protein. The table shows around 580,000 distinct CDR3 sequences, with 25% to 30% occurring only once. The sequencing here drew on PBMCs, taken before TCRalphabeta/CD19-depleted stem cell transplant. The source of these receptors is a boy less than two years old with Wiskott-Aldrich syndrome, due to receive a stem cell transplant.

In this sample, this clonotype turned up a few times. The V and J genes are TRBV25-1 and TRBJ2-7; tentatively, D is TRBD1 (5 bases). The CDR3 has 14 amino acids. V lost 4 bases and J lost 1, with 11 bases in between. Germline V gene sequence: CDR1 MGHDK, CDR2 SYGVNS. DNA for the CDR3: TGTGCCAGCAGTGGTACGACAGAGTCCTACGAGCAGTACTTC. It encodes CASSGTTESYEQYF.

V gene TRBV20-1 combines with J gene TRBJ2-1; TRBD2 matches 11 bases. The CDR3 extends over 16 amino acids. The germline V gene has CDR1 DFQATT and CDR2 SNEGSKA (reference sequence). J was trimmed by 2 bases and V by 0 bases; bases with no gene match: 3. The CDR3: CSARDSGRATYNEQFF. The CDR3, as DNA: TGCAGTGCTAGAGATAGCGGGAGGGCTACCTACAATGAGCAGTTCTTC.

The genes are TRBV5-1 and TRBJ2-3, with TRBD2 matching 9 bases. Germline V gene data show CDR1 as SGHRS and CDR2 as YFSETQ. The CDR3 contains 16 residues. Trimming at V came to 0 bases and at J to 3 bases, leaving 5 bases not matched to a gene. CDR3 region: CASSLVVAGATDTQYF. The CDR3 nucleotides are TGCGCCAGCAGCTTGGTGGTAGCGGGAGCGACAGATACGCAGTATTTT.

This clonotype was detected a few times. The CDR3 here is CAISEATGNTIYF. DNA of the CDR3: TGTGCCATCAGTGAGGCGACAGGAAACACCATATATTTT. This chain links TRBV10-3 with TRBJ1-3; unclear D gene. The CDR3 contains 13 residues. Germline assignment: CDR1 ENHRY and CDR2 SYGVKD. Trimming pared 2 bases from V and 4 bases from J, leaving 6 bases between.

This clonotype occurred a few times. V is TRBV5-1 and J is TRBJ2-7, with a weak D call TRBD1 (7 bases). Germline CDR1 and CDR2: SGHRS and YFSETQ. The germline V and J ends were trimmed by 7 bases and 3 bases, with 20 bases remaining between them. The CDR3 spans 15 residues. The CDR3 bases are TGCGCCAGCCGACGGGACAACAGGGGAGGCTACGAGCAGTACTTC. Translated: CASRRDNRGGYEQYF.

This clonotype was detected only a few times. The J gene is TRBJ2-7, the V gene TRBV19, with TRBD2 matching over 9 bases. The CDR3 runs 14 residues. Germline CDR1 reads LNHDA; CDR2 reads SQIVND (reference sequence). V dropped 7 bases and J dropped 4; count of bases not matched to a gene: 8. CDR3 in amino acids: CASTDGAGGYEQYF. CDR3 nucleotide sequence: TGTGCCAGTACGGACGGAGCGGGAGGTTACGAGCAGTACTTC.

The chain employs TRBV5-1 and TRBJ2-5, with 8 bases that match TRBD2. Germline loops: CDR1 SGHRS, CDR2 YFSETQ. CDR3 size: 15 residues. The junction had 13 bases not matched to a gene; V was cut back by 7 bases and J by 5 bases. Here the CDR3 reads CASRTGLVYVETQYF. CDR3 coding DNA: TGCGCCAGCCGGACGGGACTAGTGTACGTGGAGACCCAGTACTTC. The full variable domain, its missing parts supplied by reference TRBV5-1 and TRBJ2-5, is KAGVTQTPRYLIKTRGQQVTLSCSPISGHRSVSWYQQTPGQGLQFLFEYFSETQRNKGNFPGRFSGRQFSNSRSEMNVSTLELGDSALYLCASRTGLVYVETQYFGPGTRLLVL.

The gene calls are TRBV5-1 and TRBJ2-1; 8 bases agree with TRBD2. The germline CDR1 and CDR2 sequences are SGHRS and YFSETQ. Losses at the gene ends were 2 bases for V and 7 bases for J; bases not matched to a gene: 11. The CDR3 length is 16 residues. Written as DNA, the CDR3 is TGCGCCAGCAGCTTTTGGGGTAGCGGGATGGGGAATGAGCAGTTCTTC. Translated: CASSFWGSGMGNEQFF.

This clonotype was recorded at least ten times. This chain connects TRBV28 to TRBJ2-7; 7 bases are a match to TRBD2. This CDR3 spans 14 amino acids. V was pared by 2 bases and J by 2 bases, with 3 bases of the junction left unmatched. Germline assignment: CDR1 MDHEN and CDR2 SYDVKM. CDR3 DNA sequence: TGTGCCAGCAGTTTAGCGGGAGTCACCTACGAGCAGTACTTC. Translating gives CASSLAGVTYEQYF.

The V gene is TRBV27, the J gene TRBJ2-1, with 10 bases lining up with TRBD2. This CDR3 is built from 16 residues. Germline V gene sequence: CDR1 MNHEY, CDR2 SMNVEV (reference sequence). J lost 7 bases, V lost 4 bases, and 10 bases had no gene match. In nucleotides, the CDR3 is TGTGCCAGCAGTTCGCTTCTAGCGGGAGCTACGAATGAGCAGTTCTTC. Encoded protein: CASSSLLAGATNEQFF.

There are a few counts of this clonotype. The chain couples TRBV7-3 to TRBJ2-3; 7 bases align to TRBD2. Germline values: CDR1 SGHTA, CDR2 FQGTGA. The CDR3 is 16 amino acids. V trimming: 2 bases; J trimming: 7 bases; junction bases outside the gene matches: 12. This chain's CDR3 is CASSLRAGAPTNTQYF. CDR3 nucleotides: TGTGCCAGCAGCTTACGCGCGGGAGCCCCGACAAATACGCAGTATTTT. The complete variable domain, with remaining parts taken from reference TRBV7-3 and TRBJ2-3, reads GAGVSQTPSNKVTEKGKYVELRCDPISGHTALYWYRQSLGQGPEFLIYFQGTGAADDSGLPNDRFFAVRPEGSVSTLKIQRTERGDSAVYLCASSLRAGAPTNTQYFGPGTRLTVL.

This clonotype was found a few times. The chain employs TRBV7-3 and TRBJ2-2, with a weak D call TRBD2 (6 bases). The V end lost 1 base, the J end lost 0 bases, and 15 bases lay between the germline ends. Per germline, CDR1 SGHTA and CDR2 FQGTGA. CDR3 length: 18 residues. CDR3: CASSLNRGGVANTGELFF. CDR3 in DNA: TGTGCCAGCAGCTTAAATCGGGGCGGGGTCGCGAACACCGGGGAGCTGTTTTTT.

This clonotype was observed a handful of times. V and J are TRBV9 and TRBJ2-5; the D gene could be TRBD1 or TRBD2 (7 bases each). Germline values: CDR1 SGDLS, CDR2 YYNGEE. The CDR3 covers 15 residues. V gave up 0 bases and J gave up 5 bases, with 14 bases separating them. In nucleotides, the CDR3 is TGTGCCAGCAGCGTAGAGGGAGGGGGCTACGAGACCCAGTACTTC. This translates into CASSVEGGGYETQYF.

V usage is TRBV11-2 and J usage is TRBJ2-5; D gene unclear. V was trimmed by 6 bases and J by 5 bases, leaving 13 bases between them. This CDR3 comprises 13 residues. CDR1 is SGHAT, CDR2 FQNNGV, per germline. CDR3 sequence (DNA): TGTGCCAGCAGGCACTATAATTACGAGACCCAGTACTTC. Its protein product is CASRHYNYETQYF.